This T cell receptor beta chain was documented in a study of blood T cell repertoires in COVID-19. Study in general: COVID-19 samples collected from the United States, Italy and Spain covered acute and convalescent phases. T cells, B-cell-depleted T cells, or PBMCs provided the cDNA or gDNA that served as material.

J gave up 4 bases and V 4 bases, and 7 bases lay outside the gene matches. Germline lookup yields CDR1 SGHNT and CDR2 YYREEE (reference sequence). CDR3 length: 15 residues. As processed by the authors: It was from reference gene primer amplification that nucleated cell counts were estimated. Repertoires were generated with immunoSEQ multiplex PCR, while TCRdb's copy carries only in-frame clones and drops some. The DNA was the basis for D and trimming; V, J and clone size are from that table. There are fewer than 90,000 clones in the sample; about 91% occur only once, and about 0.51% lies in the top ten.

This TCR was recovered from a man between 60 and 70 years old with acute or convalescent COVID-19. The material sequenced was peripheral blood. The chain employs TRBV5-4 and TRBJ2-5; TRBD2 matches at 10 bases. CDR3 loop: CASSGRAGGGETQYF. CDR3 nucleotides: TGTGCCAGCAGCGGGAGAGCGGGGGGGGGAGAGACCCAGTACTTC.